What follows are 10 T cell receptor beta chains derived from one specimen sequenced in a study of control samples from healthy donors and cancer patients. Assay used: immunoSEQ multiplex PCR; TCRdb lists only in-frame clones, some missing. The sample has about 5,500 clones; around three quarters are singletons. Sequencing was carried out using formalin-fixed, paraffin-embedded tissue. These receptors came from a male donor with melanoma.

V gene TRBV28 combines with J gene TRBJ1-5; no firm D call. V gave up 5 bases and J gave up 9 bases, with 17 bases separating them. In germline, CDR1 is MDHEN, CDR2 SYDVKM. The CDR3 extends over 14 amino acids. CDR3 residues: CASSPPGNTRPQHF. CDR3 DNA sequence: TGTGCCAGCAGTCCTCCGGGGAACACCAGGCCCCAGCATTTT.

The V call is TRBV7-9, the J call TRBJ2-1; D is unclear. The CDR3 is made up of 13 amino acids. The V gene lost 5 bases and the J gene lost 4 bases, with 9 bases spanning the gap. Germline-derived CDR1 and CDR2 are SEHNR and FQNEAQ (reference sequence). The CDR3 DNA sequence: TGTGCCAGCAGCGAGGACGGATACAATGAGCAGTTCTTC. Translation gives CASSEDGYNEQFF.

CDR3 amino acids: CAIGGRACTDTQYF. CDR3 sequence (DNA): TGCGCCATAGGGGGGCGGGCATGCACAGATACGCAGTATTTT. This rearrangement joins TRBV23-1 to TRBJ2-3; D may be TRBD1 or TRBD2 (6 bases each). TRBV23-1 carries the ORF label, with uncertain function. The CDR3 has 14 amino acids. V lost 10 bases and J 1 base, leaving 15 bases between the germline ends.

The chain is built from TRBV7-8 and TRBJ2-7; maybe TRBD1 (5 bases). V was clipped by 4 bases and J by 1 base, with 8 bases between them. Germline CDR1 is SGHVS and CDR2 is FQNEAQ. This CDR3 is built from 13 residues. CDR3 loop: CASSWGGSYEQYF. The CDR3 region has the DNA TGTGCCAGCAGCTGGGGCGGATCCTACGAGCAGTACTTC.

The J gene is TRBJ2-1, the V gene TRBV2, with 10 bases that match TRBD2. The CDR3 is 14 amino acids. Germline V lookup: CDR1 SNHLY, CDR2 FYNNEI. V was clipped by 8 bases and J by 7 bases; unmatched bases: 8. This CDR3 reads CASGGASGSNEQFF. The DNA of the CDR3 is TGTGCCAGCGGGGGAGCTAGCGGGAGTAATGAGCAGTTCTTC.

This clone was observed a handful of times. CDR3 sequence reads: CASSLTHTGELFF. Here the CDR3 DNA reads TGTGCCAGCAGCTTAACACACACCGGGGAGCTGTTTTTT. The chain carries TRBV7-6 and TRBJ2-2; D is unclear. The CDR3 contains 13 residues. V lost 2 bases and J 3 bases, leaving 4 bases between the germline ends. Germline V CDR1 and CDR2: SGHVS, FNYEAQ.

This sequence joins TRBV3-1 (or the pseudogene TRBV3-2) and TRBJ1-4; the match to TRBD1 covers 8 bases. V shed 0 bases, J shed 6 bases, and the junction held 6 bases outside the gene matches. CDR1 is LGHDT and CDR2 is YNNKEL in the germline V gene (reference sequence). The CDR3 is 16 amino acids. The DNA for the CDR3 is TGTGCCAGCAGCCAAGATGACAGGGGAGAGGATGAAAAACTGTTTTTT. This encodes CASSQDDRGEDEKLFF.

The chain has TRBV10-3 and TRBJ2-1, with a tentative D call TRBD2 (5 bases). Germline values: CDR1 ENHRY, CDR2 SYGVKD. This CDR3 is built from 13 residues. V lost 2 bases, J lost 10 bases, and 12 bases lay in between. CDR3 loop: CAISEIPSGEQFF. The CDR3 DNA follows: TGTGCCATCAGTGAGATCCCTTCGGGGGAGCAGTTCTTC.

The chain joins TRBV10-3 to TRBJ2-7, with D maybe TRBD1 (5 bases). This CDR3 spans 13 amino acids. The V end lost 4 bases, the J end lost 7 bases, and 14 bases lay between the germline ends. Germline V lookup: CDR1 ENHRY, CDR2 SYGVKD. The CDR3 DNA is TGTGCCATCAGTGGAATGCCGGCAGGGGAGCAGTACTTC. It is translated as CAISGMPAGEQYF.

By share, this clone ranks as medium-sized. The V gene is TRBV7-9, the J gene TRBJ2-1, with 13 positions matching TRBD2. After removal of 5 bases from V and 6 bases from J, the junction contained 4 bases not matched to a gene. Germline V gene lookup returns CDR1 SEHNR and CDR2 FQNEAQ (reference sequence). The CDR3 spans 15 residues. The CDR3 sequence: CASSPGLAGVNEQFF. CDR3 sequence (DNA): TGTGCCAGCAGCCCCGGACTAGCGGGAGTCAATGAGCAGTTCTTC.